This TCR beta chain was sequenced for a study of cytomegalovirus exposure and HLA in healthy donors (dated by TCRdb to about 2017). Describing the broader study: An earlier analysis of 587 of the donors reported 276 Gb of sequence data and 95 million to 120 million unique TCR beta sequences obtained from 150 million to 200 million T cells. An early release covering over 500 HLA-typed donors comprised approximately 290 gigabases of sequencing data and around 85 million unique TCR sequences. Of the roughly 400 genotyped donors, approximately 83% fell in the genetic ancestry cluster associated with self-reported Caucasian donors. The aim of the study was to test whether cataloging public T cell receptors could identify signatures of past pathogen exposure. The T cell repertoires of 666 subjects were profiled by immunosequencing and related to cytomegalovirus serostatus. In addition to the first cohort of several hundred subjects, a separate validation cohort of 130 or so different subjects was used. To predict cytomegalovirus infection status, the study brought together high-throughput TCR immunosequencing, statistical association of individual TCRs with disease status, and machine learning. To study patterns of TCR occurrence, a later analysis re-analyzed previously published TCR beta repertoires from several hundred donors and added high-resolution HLA genotyping. Rather than using new phenotypic data, the later analysis identified candidate immune exposures from TCR beta sequences and from how often those sequences occurred across donors. An earlier analysis of 587 of the donors used high-throughput TCR beta sequencing to judge whether each TCR beta V gene segment behaved as functional or pseudogenic. Donor age, sex, ethnicity and CMV serostatus were collected together with the repertoire data. A later genetic analysis used genome-wide SNP genotypes for about 55% of the 666 donors, treating that subset as a discovery cohort. All discovery cohort repertoires had been generated on a single sequencing platform. HLA typing covered class I and class II loci at four-digit resolution. Typing coverage varied by locus: 629-630 donors for A, B, C, DRB1 and DQB1; more than 500 for DQA1; more than 600 for DPA1; 400 to 480 for DPB1. Five DR-DQ haplotypes were handled as single units for association and clustering, since linkage in the cohort was strong. Among under 450 genotyped donors of the cohort, an average of approximately 240,000 unique TCR beta nucleotide sequences were sequenced per donor, roughly a sixth of them non-productive.

In total, about 650 healthy bone marrow donors made up the cohort. At the time of sampling, all cohort members were nominally healthy, though unrecorded immune exposures were likely present. The donor tested CMV seropositive and was one of the 289 seropositive cohort members. Every donor gave a peripheral blood sample, and the peripheral blood mononuclear cells from that sample were used for TCR beta sequencing. Genomic DNA extraction from the blood cell samples was performed with the Qiagen DNeasy Blood Extraction Kit. CDR1 and CDR2, per the germline V gene (reference sequence), are LNHNV and YYDKDF. Relative to germline, V is missing 0 bases and J is missing 2 bases, with 6 bases of the junction outside any gene match. The CDR3 goes from the cysteine to the phenylalanine over 17 residues. Only CDR3 DNA remains: 51 bases, in frame from the first base. Library generation was performed with the immunoSEQ multiplex PCR assay. A mixture of 60 forward primers for TCR Vbeta segments and 13 reverse primers for TCR Jbeta segments was used in the multiplex PCR. The CDR3 region of rearranged TCR beta genes was amplified from genomic DNA by a multiplex PCR assay. The Illumina HiSeq System was used to sequence the amplified TCR beta libraries as 87-base-pair reads. Under the source paper's analysis protocol: A later analysis tallied roughly 76 million unique TCR beta chains across the 666 repertoires, and some 10 million of those chains were shared by two or more donors. Raw reads were error-corrected and collapsed into unique sequences with a nearest-neighbor algorithm that merged closely related sequences to remove PCR and sequencing errors. CDR3 sequences were aligned to IMGT reference sequences to assign V, D and J gene segments. Each retained sequence needed at least a six-nucleotide match to both a V gene segment and a J gene segment. Rearrangements were classified as productive when the CDR3 lacked stop codons and remained in frame with V and J, and all other rearrangements were classified as non-productive. CDR3 was defined by IMGT convention, running from the second conserved V-encoded cysteine to the conserved J-encoded phenylalanine. In an earlier analysis of some 550 of the donors, sequences lacking an unambiguous match to a single V gene segment were excluded. An earlier analysis of around 600 of the donors classified V segments as functional when productive rearrangements were above 56.7% and as segregating when the standard deviation between donors was above 5%. A statistical classification framework was built to diagnose cytomegalovirus status from the catalog of TCR beta chain sequences. V and J gene assignment, in a later analysis, came from comparing TCR nucleotide sequences with IMGT/GENE-DB human TR gene sequences. Using the TCRdist pipeline, a later analysis assigned CDR3 sequences along with most-parsimonious VDJ recombination scenarios. In a later analysis, every TCR beta chain was defined by the combination of its CDR3 amino acid sequence and its V-gene family, and reads without a unique V-gene family were dropped. A later analysis removed several hundred highly shared, low-generation-probability nucleotide sequences to deal with suspected cross-contamination and a sequencing artifact. A later analysis calculated a clonal expansion index for each public chain from normalized within-repertoire ranks of inferred template counts. Generation probabilities in a later analysis came from a VDJ recombination model fitted to out-of-frame rearrangements, and those results were checked against IGoR. A later analysis scored TCR-TCR, TCR-HLA and TCR-CMV co-occurrence with hypergeometric tests, applying a repertoire-size bias correction to TCR pairs. A later analysis estimated false discovery rates by permuting HLA or CMV assignments 20 times. In a later analysis, co-occurring TCRs were grouped with DBSCAN, and TCRdist sequence similarity was added when clustering was performed within HLA-allele-positive subsets. Repertoires with fewer than 30,000 or more than 120,000 public chains were left out of co-occurrence clustering, as were five repertoires with anomalous nucleotide sharing. TCRdb limited this immuneACCESS table to in-frame rearrangements with V and J called. A share of clones is missing; checked studies link under half to unresolved V genes, and the rest is unexplained. From that table come the V and J calls and clone size; the DNA was used to work out D and trimming. For this sample there are roughly 100,000 clones; less than 85% appear just once. Around 20% of the sample is held by the ten biggest clonotypes.

Study-wide conclusions, independent of this receptor: This cohort had only TCR beta chains sequenced, and the lack of alpha or paired-chain data limited which features could be detected. A group of highly shared sequence variants was considered likely to be a technical artifact of the sequencing pipeline. According to a later analysis, most CMV-associated TCR beta chains appeared to be HLA-restricted, and the HLA associations seemed to be driven largely by CMV exposure. Immune exposure information for the cohort was limited to CMV serostatus. Roughly uniform sequencing depth across donors was assumed in presence/absence analyses, although this assumption may not hold. Some IMGT-functional V segments, including TRBV6-2 and TRBV6-3, could not be distinguished by the 87-base-pair reads and were therefore excluded. Specific HLA alleles were associated with about 17,000 TCR beta sequences at a false discovery rate of 0.05 in a later analysis. An association between a missense DCLRE1C variant and V-gene and J-gene trimming of TCR beta chains was found in a later genetic analysis and replicated in an independent cohort. Assigning TCR associations to individual alleles was difficult when HLA alleles, especially DR and DQ, strongly co-occurred. In vitro tests confirmed that a few of the cytomegalovirus-associated TCR beta chains recognize cytomegalovirus antigens. Broadly in line with IMGT annotations, most TCR beta V segments showed up in productive rearrangements about 87% or about 30% of the time in an earlier analysis of a few hundred of the donors. A later analysis found that HLA-associated TCR beta chains were more clonally expanded and had lower generation probabilities than equally common non-associated chains. Most TCR sequences were observed very rarely across donors, whereas some public TCRs were present in many individuals. Several of the top co-occurrence clusters appeared to be linked to parvovirus B19, influenza, CMV and Epstein-Barr virus, according to a later analysis. Because some donors lacked HLA typing at each locus, the association tests relied only on the typed subset. In a later genetic analysis, fewer N-insertions in productive TCRs were reported among donors in an Asian-associated ancestry cluster than the roughly 670-donor mean. In the study, around 150 TCR beta chains were listed as associated with cytomegalovirus. Cytomegalovirus status was reported to be diagnosed by the classifier with high specificity and sensitivity in both the original and validation cohorts. According to a later analysis, TCR association rates differed among HLA loci, with DRB1 alleles showing the most associated TCRs and HLA-C alleles showing the fewest. A further reported finding was that TCR beta sequences accurately predicted the HLA-A and HLA-B alleles for most subjects in the first cohort. According to the authors, the approach could potentially be generalized to other disease states and immunological phenotypes. Correlated functional status among segregating V segments might be attributable to linkage disequilibrium, but an unknown experimental factor could not be ruled out. Because counts were too low, about 17 rarely observed V segments, including chromosome 9 orphons, were excluded from the earlier analysis of 500 to 700 of the donors.

On this clone: It lacks a known antigen. Per-nucleotide qualities are absent, and no much larger clonotype sits a single base away.

Sequences were obtained from PBMCs. The receptor's source is a woman in her sixties or seventies in good health and CMV-seropositive. The sequence links TRBV15 to TRBJ2-3, with 9 central nucleotides matching TRBD2. This receptor has the CDR3 CATSRDLTSGSTDTQYF. In nucleotide form, the sequence is TGTGCCACCAGCAGAGATTTGACTAGCGGCTCCACAGATACGCAGTATTTT. With all but the CDR3 taken from the reference TRBV15 and TRBJ2-3 genes, the full variable domain is: DAMVIQNPRYQVTQFGKPVTLSCSQTLNHNVMYWYQQKSSQAPKLLFHYYDKDFNNEADTPDNFQSRRPNTSFCFLDIRSPGLGDTAMYLCATSRDLTSGSTDTQYFGPGTRLTVL.